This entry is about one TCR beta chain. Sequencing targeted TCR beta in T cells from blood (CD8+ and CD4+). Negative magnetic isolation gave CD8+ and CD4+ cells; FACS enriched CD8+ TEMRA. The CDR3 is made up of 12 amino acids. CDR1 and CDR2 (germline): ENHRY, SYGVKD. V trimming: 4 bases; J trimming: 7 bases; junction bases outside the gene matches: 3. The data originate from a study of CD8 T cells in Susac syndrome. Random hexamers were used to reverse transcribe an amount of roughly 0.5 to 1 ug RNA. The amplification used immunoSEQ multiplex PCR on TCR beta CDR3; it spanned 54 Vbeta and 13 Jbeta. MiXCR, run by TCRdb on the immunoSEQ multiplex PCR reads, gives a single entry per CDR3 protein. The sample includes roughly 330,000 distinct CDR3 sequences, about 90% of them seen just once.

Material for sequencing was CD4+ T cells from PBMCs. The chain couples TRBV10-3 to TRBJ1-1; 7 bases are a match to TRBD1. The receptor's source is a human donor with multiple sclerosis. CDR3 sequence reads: CAISGDRDEAFF. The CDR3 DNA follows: TGTGCCATCAGTGGCGACAGGGATGAAGCTTTCTTT.